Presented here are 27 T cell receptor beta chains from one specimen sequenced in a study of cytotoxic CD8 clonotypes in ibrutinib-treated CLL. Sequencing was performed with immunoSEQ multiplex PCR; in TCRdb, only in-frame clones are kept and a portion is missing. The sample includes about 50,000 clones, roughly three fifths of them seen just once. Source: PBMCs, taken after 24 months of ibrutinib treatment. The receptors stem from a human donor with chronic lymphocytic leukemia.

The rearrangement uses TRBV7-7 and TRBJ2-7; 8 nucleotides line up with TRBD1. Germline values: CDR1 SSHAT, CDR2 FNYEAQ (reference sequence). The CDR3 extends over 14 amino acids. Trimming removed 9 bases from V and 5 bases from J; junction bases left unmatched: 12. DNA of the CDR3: TGTGCCAGTGGTGAGACAGGGGCCAGGAACGAGCAGTACTTC. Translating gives CASGETGARNEQYF.

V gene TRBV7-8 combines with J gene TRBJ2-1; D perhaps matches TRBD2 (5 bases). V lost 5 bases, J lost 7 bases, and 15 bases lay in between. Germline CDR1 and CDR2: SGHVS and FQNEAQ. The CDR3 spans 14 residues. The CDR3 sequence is CASSLQRVGNEQFF. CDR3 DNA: TGTGCCAGCAGCCTCCAGAGGGTGGGGAATGAGCAGTTCTTC.

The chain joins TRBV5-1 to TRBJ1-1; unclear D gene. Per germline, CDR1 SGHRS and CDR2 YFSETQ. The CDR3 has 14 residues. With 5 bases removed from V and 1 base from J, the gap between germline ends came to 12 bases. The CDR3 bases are TGCGCCAGCAGTCATATCGGGTCGAACACTGAAGCTTTCTTT. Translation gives CASSHIGSNTEAFF.

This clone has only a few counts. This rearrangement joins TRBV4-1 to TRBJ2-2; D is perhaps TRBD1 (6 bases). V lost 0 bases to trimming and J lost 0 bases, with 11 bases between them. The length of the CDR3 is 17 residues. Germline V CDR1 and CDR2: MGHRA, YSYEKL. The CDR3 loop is CASSQDTDSANTGELFF. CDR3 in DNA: TGCGCCAGCAGCCAAGATACGGACAGCGCGAACACCGGGGAGCTGTTTTTT.

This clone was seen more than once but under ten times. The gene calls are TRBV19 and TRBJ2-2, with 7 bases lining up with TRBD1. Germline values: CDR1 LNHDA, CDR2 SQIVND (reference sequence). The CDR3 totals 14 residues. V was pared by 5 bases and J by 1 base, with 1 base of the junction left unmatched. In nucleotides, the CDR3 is TGTGCCAGTAGTGGGACAGTGAACACCGGGGAGCTGTTTTTT. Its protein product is CASSGTVNTGELFF.

The DNA of the CDR3 is TGTGCCAGCAGTGAATCATGGAAAACAGGGGGGGAGACCCAGTACTTC. Translation: CASSESWKTGGETQYF. This sequence joins TRBV25-1 and TRBJ2-5; 8 bases agree with TRBD1. The CDR3 covers 16 residues. The germline CDR1 and CDR2 sequences are MGHDK and SYGVNS. The J segment lost 5 bases and the V segment lost 1 base, leaving 9 bases of the junction unmatched.

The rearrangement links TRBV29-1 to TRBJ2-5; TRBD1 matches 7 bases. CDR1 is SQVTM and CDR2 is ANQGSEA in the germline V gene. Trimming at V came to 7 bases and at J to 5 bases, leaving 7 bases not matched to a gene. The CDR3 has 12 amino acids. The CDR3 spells CSETTGDETQYF. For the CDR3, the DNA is TGCAGCGAGACTACAGGGGACGAGACCCAGTACTTC.

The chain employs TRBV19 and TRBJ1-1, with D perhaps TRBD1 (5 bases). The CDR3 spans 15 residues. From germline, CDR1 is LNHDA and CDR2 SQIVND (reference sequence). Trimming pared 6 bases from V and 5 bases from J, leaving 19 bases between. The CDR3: CASRRQPGLRTEAFF. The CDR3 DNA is TGTGCCAGTAGACGACAGCCGGGGTTGAGGACTGAAGCTTTCTTT. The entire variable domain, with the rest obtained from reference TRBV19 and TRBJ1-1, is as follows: DGGITQSPKYLFRKEGQNVTLSCEQNLNHDAMYWYRQDPGQGLRLIYYSQIVNDFQKGDIAEGYSVSREKKESFPLTVTSAQKNPTAFYLCASRRQPGLRTEAFFGQGTRLTVV.

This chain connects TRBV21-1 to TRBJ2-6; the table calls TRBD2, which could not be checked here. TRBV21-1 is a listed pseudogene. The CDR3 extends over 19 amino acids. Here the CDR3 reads CASSKAGEGESSGANVLTF. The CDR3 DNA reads TGTGCCAGCAGCAAAGCCGGGGAGGGCGAGAGCTCTGGGGCCAACGTCCTGACTTTC.

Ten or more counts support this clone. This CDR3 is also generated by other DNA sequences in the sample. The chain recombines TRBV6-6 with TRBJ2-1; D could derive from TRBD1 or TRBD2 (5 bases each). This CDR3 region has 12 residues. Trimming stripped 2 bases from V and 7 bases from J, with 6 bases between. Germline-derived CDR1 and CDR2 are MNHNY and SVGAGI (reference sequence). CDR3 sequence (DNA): TGTGCCAGCAGTTACGGGGGTAATGAGCAGTTCTTC. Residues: CASSYGGNEQFF.

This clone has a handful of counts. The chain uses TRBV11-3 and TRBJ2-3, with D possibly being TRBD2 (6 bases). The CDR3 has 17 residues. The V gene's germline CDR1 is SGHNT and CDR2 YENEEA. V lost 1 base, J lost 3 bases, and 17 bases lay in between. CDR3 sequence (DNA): TGTGCCAGCAGCTTAGTTGCGGCGGGGAGTGGGACAGATACGCAGTATTTT. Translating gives CASSLVAAGSGTDTQYF.

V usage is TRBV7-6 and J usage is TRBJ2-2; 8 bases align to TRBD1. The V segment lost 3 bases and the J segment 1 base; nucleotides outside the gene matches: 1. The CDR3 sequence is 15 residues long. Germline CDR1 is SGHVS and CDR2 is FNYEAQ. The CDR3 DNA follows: TGTGCCAGCAGCTTCGGGACAGGGAACACCGGGGAGCTGTTTTTT. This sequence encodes CASSFGTGNTGELFF.

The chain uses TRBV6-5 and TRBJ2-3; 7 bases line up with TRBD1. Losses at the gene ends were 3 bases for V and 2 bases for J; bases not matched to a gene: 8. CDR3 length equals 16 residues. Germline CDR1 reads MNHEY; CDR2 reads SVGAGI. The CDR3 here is CASSYGTVWATDTQYF. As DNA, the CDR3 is TGTGCCAGCAGTTATGGGACAGTCTGGGCCACAGATACGCAGTATTTT.

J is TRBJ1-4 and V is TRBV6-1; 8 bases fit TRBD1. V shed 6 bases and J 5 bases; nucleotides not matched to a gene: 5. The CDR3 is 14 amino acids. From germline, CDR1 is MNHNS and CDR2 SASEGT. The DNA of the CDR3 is TGTGCCAGCAGGCCCACAGGGGGGAATGAAAAACTGTTTTTT. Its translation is CASRPTGGNEKLFF.

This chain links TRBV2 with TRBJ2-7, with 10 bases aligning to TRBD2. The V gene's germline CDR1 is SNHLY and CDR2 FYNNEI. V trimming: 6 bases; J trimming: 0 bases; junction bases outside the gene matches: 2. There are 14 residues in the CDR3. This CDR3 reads CASSPSGGSYEQYF. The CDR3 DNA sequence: TGTGCCAGCAGCCCTAGCGGGGGCTCCTACGAGCAGTACTTC.

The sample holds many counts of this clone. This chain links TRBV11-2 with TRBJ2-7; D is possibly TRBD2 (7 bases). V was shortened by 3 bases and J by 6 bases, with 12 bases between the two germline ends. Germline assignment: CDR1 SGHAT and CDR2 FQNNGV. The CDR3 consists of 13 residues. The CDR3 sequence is CASSFTRGGEQYF. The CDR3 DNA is TGTGCCAGCAGCTTCACGAGGGGGGGCGAGCAGTACTTC.

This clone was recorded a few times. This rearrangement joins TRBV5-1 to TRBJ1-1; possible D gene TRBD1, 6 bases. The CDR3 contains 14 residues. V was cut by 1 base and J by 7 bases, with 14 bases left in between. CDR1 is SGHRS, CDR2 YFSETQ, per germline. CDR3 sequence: CASSLIAGEVEAFF. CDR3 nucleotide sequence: TGCGCCAGCAGCTTGATAGCAGGGGAAGTTGAAGCTTTCTTT.

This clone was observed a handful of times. In nucleotides, the CDR3 is TGTGCCAGCAGCGGAGGGACAGCCTATGGCTACACCTTC. It codes for CASSGGTAYGYTF. This chain connects TRBV9 to TRBJ1-2; 7 bases agree with TRBD1. The CDR3 loop spans 13 amino acids. Germline V gene sequence: CDR1 SGDLS, CDR2 YYNGEE. The J segment lost 4 bases and the V segment lost 3 bases, leaving 3 bases of the junction unmatched.

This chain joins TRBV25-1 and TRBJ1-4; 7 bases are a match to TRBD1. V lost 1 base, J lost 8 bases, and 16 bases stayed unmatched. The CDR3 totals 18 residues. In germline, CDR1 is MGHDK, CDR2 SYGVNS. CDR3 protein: CASSESKGARAHIEKLFF. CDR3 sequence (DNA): TGTGCCAGCAGTGAATCTAAGGGGGCCCGTGCCCATATCGAAAAACTGTTTTTT.

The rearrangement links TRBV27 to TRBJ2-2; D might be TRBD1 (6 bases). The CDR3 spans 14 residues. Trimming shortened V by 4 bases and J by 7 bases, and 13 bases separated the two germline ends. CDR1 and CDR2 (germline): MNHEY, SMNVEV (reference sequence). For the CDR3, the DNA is TGTGCCAGCAGTTCCTCCACAGGGTTCGGGGAGCTGTTTTTT. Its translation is CASSSSTGFGELFF.

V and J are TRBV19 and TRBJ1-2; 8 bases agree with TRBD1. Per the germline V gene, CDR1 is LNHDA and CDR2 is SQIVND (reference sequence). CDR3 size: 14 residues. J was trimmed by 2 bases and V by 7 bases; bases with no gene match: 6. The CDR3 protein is CASTKAGGNYGYTF. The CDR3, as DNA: TGTGCCAGTACCAAGGCAGGGGGCAACTATGGCTACACCTTC.

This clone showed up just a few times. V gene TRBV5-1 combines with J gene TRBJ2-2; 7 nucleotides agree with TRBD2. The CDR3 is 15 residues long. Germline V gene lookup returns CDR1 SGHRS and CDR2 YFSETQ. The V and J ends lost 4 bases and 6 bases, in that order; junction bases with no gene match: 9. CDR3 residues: CASSPGGDRPGELFF. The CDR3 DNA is TGCGCCAGCAGCCCGGGGGGAGATAGACCCGGGGAGCTGTTTTTT.

The CDR3 coding sequence is TGTGCCAGCAGCTTAGCTCGGGCTAGCGGGGATATAGCCAAAAACATTCAGTACTTC. It is translated as CASSLARASGDIAKNIQYF. V is TRBV7-9 and J is TRBJ2-4, with TRBD2 matching over 9 bases. The CDR3 is made up of 19 amino acids. In germline, CDR1 is SEHNR, CDR2 FQNEAQ (reference sequence). With V trimmed by 0 bases and J by 0 bases, 9 bases remained unmatched.

For the CDR3, the DNA is TGTGCCAGCAGTGAACCGGACAGGTTCGAGGAGTATCAACATTTT. Translating it yields CASSEPDRFEEYQHF. This sequence joins TRBV6-1 and TRBJ1-5; 7 bases line up with TRBD1. Germline lookup yields CDR1 MNHNS and CDR2 SASEGT. Germline trimming cut 2 bases from V and 16 bases from J; bases unmatched to any gene: 17. The length of the CDR3 is 15 residues.

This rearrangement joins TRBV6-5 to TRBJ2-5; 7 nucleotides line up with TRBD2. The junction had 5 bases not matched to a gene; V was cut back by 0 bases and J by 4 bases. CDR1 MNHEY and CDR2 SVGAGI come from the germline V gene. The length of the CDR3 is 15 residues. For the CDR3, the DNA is TGTGCCAGCAGTTACTCCCCGACTAGCAGAGAGACCCAGTACTTC. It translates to CASSYSPTSRETQYF.

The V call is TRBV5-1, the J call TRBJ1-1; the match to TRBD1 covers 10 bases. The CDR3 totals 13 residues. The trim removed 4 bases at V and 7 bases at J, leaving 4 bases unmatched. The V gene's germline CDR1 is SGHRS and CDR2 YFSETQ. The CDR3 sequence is CASSTGQGSEAFF. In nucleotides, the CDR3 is TGCGCCAGCAGCACGGGACAGGGGAGTGAAGCTTTCTTT.

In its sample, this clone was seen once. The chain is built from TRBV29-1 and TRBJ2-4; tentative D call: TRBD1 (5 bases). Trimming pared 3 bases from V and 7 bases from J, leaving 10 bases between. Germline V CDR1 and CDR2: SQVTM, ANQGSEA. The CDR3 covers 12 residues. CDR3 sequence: CSVDGAGNIQYF. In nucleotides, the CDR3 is TGCAGCGTTGATGGTGCAGGGAACATTCAGTACTTC.